This is a list of T cell receptor beta chains from one sample in a study of Ad26.COV2.S vaccination and SARS-CoV-2 variants. The assay was immunoSEQ multiplex PCR, and TCRdb's table has in-frame clones only and misses some. In the table there are hundreds of thousands of clones, roughly nine tenths of which are singletons. This material consisted of peripheral blood, taken in a trial of Ad26.COV2.S vaccine versus placebo. Every receptor here comes from a person aged 18-65 years who received the Ad26.COV2.S COVID-19 vaccine or a placebo. Each CDR3 is given with its conserved first and last residue. Fields, in order: clone size, V gene, J gene, CDR3 protein. Part of the rows lack a size; the others show once, few, many or a class for expanded clones.

abundance: -
v_gene: TRBV7-9
j_gene: TRBJ2-7
CDR3aa: CASSLVSYAPYEQYF

abundance: few
v_gene: TRBV4-3
j_gene: TRBJ2-7
CDR3aa: CASSQESGNEQYF

abundance: -
v_gene: TRBV5-1
j_gene: TRBJ2-2
CDR3aa: CASRTGWRDTGELFF

abundance: -
v_gene: TRBV5-1
j_gene: TRBJ1-2
CDR3aa: CASSGDGNYGYTF

abundance: -
v_gene: TRBV19
j_gene: TRBJ2-2
CDR3aa: CASSIPNTGELFF

abundance: -
v_gene: TRBV6-1
j_gene: TRBJ1-5
CDR3aa: CASSEGGVHQPQHF

abundance: -
v_gene: TRBV30
j_gene: TRBJ1-1
CDR3aa: CAWSSPGGLNTEAFF

abundance: many
v_gene: TRBV4-3
j_gene: TRBJ1-1
CDR3aa: CASSQGPNTEAFF

abundance: -
v_gene: TRBV7-9
j_gene: TRBJ2-2
CDR3aa: CASNRNTGELFF

abundance: -
v_gene: TRBV9
j_gene: TRBJ2-2
CDR3aa: CASSVSSRELFF

abundance: -
v_gene: TRBV7-9
j_gene: TRBJ1-1
CDR3aa: CASSFQGGASKEAFF

abundance: few
v_gene: TRBV6-6
j_gene: TRBJ2-1
CDR3aa: CASRGREYYNEQFF

abundance: -
v_gene: TRBV7-2
j_gene: TRBJ2-7
CDR3aa: CASSLGGLAGSYEQYF

abundance: -
v_gene: TRBV5-5
j_gene: TRBJ2-1
CDR3aa: CASSKPGLALNEQFF

abundance: once
v_gene: TRBV18
j_gene: TRBJ1-4
CDR3aa: CASSPRTATNEKLFF

abundance: few
v_gene: TRBV11-3
j_gene: TRBJ1-1
CDR3aa: CASSLGNAPEAFF

abundance: -
v_gene: TRBV29-1
j_gene: TRBJ2-3
CDR3aa: CSVTPGFVSDTQYF

abundance: -
v_gene: TRBV9
j_gene: TRBJ2-3
CDR3aa: CASSAGLAPTDTQYF

abundance: -
v_gene: TRBV10-3
j_gene: TRBJ2-5
CDR3aa: CAISVGQGRGRGQETQYF

abundance: once
v_gene: TRBV24-1
j_gene: TRBJ2-3
CDR3aa: CATSGRGSPDTQYF

abundance: -
v_gene: TRBV3-1/TRBV3-2
j_gene: TRBJ1-4
CDR3aa: CASSQVIEKLFF

abundance: -
v_gene: TRBV7-2
j_gene: TRBJ1-1
CDR3aa: CASSPDRANTEAFF

abundance: -
v_gene: TRBV10-3
j_gene: TRBJ1-3
CDR3aa: CAITPGQGAVGNTIYF

abundance: -
v_gene: TRBV7-9
j_gene: TRBJ1-2
CDR3aa: CASSLDREFYGYTF

abundance: many
v_gene: TRBV6-2/TRBV6-3
j_gene: TRBJ1-5
CDR3aa: CASSYTSNQPQHF

abundance: -
v_gene: TRBV9
j_gene: TRBJ1-6
CDR3aa: CASAGGDNSPLHF

abundance: -
v_gene: TRBV5-4
j_gene: TRBJ2-3
CDR3aa: CASSWDGSTDTQYF

abundance: few
v_gene: TRBV5-1
j_gene: TRBJ2-7
CDR3aa: CASSFPGTAYEQYF

abundance: -
v_gene: TRBV7-9
j_gene: TRBJ1-3
CDR3aa: CASSLGGTGNPGNTIYF

abundance: -
v_gene: TRBV7-2
j_gene: TRBJ1-3
CDR3aa: CASSRDSLSGNTIYF

abundance: -
v_gene: TRBV6-1
j_gene: TRBJ2-4
CDR3aa: CASSEGRGNIQYF

abundance: -
v_gene: TRBV25-1
j_gene: TRBJ2-1
CDR3aa: CASSEYGQGVYNEQFF

abundance: -
v_gene: TRBV24-1
j_gene: TRBJ2-1
CDR3aa: CATSDFGRSYNEQFF

abundance: -
v_gene: TRBV21-1
j_gene: TRBJ2-1
CDR3aa: CASSKHSGRVTYNEQFF

abundance: -
v_gene: TRBV4-2
j_gene: TRBJ2-7
CDR3aa: CASSQDEGGGAYEQYF

abundance: -
v_gene: TRBV11-2
j_gene: TRBJ2-3
CDR3aa: CASSLEAGGTDTQYF

abundance: once
v_gene: TRBV6-1
j_gene: TRBJ1-4
CDR3aa: CASSEQSNGGRKLFF

abundance: -
v_gene: TRBV3-1/TRBV3-2
j_gene: TRBJ2-7
CDR3aa: CASSLTAPGEQYF

abundance: -
v_gene: TRBV3-1/TRBV3-2
j_gene: TRBJ1-2
CDR3aa: CASSSQGAPTYGYTF

abundance: -
v_gene: TRBV7-9
j_gene: TRBJ2-3
CDR3aa: CASSLTLSSDTQYF

abundance: -
v_gene: TRBV12-5
j_gene: TRBJ2-1
CDR3aa: CASGLRQGADNEQFF

abundance: -
v_gene: TRBV10-2
j_gene: TRBJ1-2
CDR3aa: CASIAANYGYTF

abundance: -
v_gene: TRBV18
j_gene: TRBJ2-1
CDR3aa: CASSPSSYNEQFF

abundance: once
v_gene: TRBV13
j_gene: TRBJ1-6
CDR3aa: CASSLRGGNSPLHF

abundance: -
v_gene: TRBV10-1
j_gene: TRBJ2-1
CDR3aa: CASSEVASGVSYNEQFF

abundance: -
v_gene: TRBV18
j_gene: TRBJ2-1
CDR3aa: CASSPPGLAGGYSEQFF

abundance: -
v_gene: TRBV9
j_gene: TRBJ1-1
CDR3aa: CASSVVSQGNTEAFF

abundance: -
v_gene: TRBV6-6
j_gene: TRBJ1-1
CDR3aa: CASSYRTGGKTEAFF

abundance: -
v_gene: TRBV9
j_gene: TRBJ2-3
CDR3aa: CASSVGVGRATDTQYF

abundance: -
v_gene: TRBV10-3
j_gene: TRBJ2-6
CDR3aa: CAIRGDSGANVLTF

abundance: few
v_gene: TRBV7-9
j_gene: TRBJ1-2
CDR3aa: CASSLSPISFGYTF

abundance: -
v_gene: TRBV6-2/TRBV6-3
j_gene: TRBJ1-3
CDR3aa: CASSSRGRSGNTIYF

abundance: once
v_gene: TRBV12-3/TRBV12-4
j_gene: TRBJ1-2
CDR3aa: CASRTDGGGYTF

abundance: -
v_gene: TRBV10-3
j_gene: TRBJ2-3
CDR3aa: CATSSYPTDTQYF